The sequence of this T cell receptor (beta chain) was determined in a study of blood T cell repertoires in COVID-19. Across the whole study: There were acute and convalescent COVID-19 samples, and they came from the United States, Italy and Spain. The cDNA or gDNA used as material had been derived from T cells, B-cell-depleted T cells, or PBMCs.

Methods used by the authors: Cell counts per sample came from amplifying reference gene primers. TCRdb keeps only in-frame clones here, not all; method: immunoSEQ multiplex PCR. The V and J calls and clone size were taken over from that table, and D and trimming were inferred from the DNA. The sample shows about 190,000 clones, approximately 91% of them seen only once. This clone was picked up a small number of times. Sequencing input: peripheral blood. The clonotype originates from a man aged 30 to 45 with acute or convalescent COVID-19.

This CDR3 reads CASSPGFMGAFF. Written as DNA, the CDR3 is TGTGCCAGCAGTCCAGGCTTCATGGGTGCTTTCTTT. V usage is TRBV28 and J usage is TRBJ1-1; no reliable D call. Trimming removed 5 bases from V and 11 bases from J, with 15 bases in between. The CDR3 runs to 12 residues. Per the germline V gene, CDR1 is MDHEN and CDR2 is SYDVKM.